The clone carrying this TCR beta chain was counted only a few times. Its specificity is unknown. The record originates from a study of T cell responses to AZD1222 COVID-19 vaccine. The CDR3 covers 15 residues. Germline loops: CDR1 GTSNPN, CDR2 SVGIG (reference sequence). V was clipped by 3 bases and J by 2 bases; unmatched bases: 6. Findings and limits, study-wide: Clonal diversity was possibly underestimated; the donors were predominantly white British and more often female.

TCRdb's copy holds only in-frame clones and misses some; the assay was immunoSEQ multiplex PCR. This repertoire shows some 130,000 clones, more than 80% found once; its top ten account for 4.1%. The TCR comes from an adult in good health. The sample here was peripheral blood, taken on day 0 of AZD1222 vaccination. The chain recombines TRBV30 with TRBJ1-4; 7 positions match TRBD1. Written as DNA, the CDR3 is TGTGCCTGGAGCATGACAGGGTGGACTAATGAAAAACTGTTTTTT. Translating it yields CAWSMTGWTNEKLFF.